These 14 T cell receptor beta chains originate from one sample sequenced in a study of T cells expressing NK-cell markers. TCRdb re-called the 5' RACE reads and shows each CDR3 protein once, DNA omitted. The sample has roughly 180,000 distinct CDR3 sequences. Sequencing was done on a sample of blood T cells: a sorted CD56 or NKG2C T cell subset, CD4+ or CD8+ T cells, or bulk PBMC T cells (not recorded which). All receptors derive from a woman between 18 and 70 years old in good health.

The rearrangement links TRBV4-1 to TRBJ1-2. The CDR3 runs to 17 residues. From germline, CDR1 is MGHRA and CDR2 YSYEKL. The CDR3 reads CASSRGKRLTDFSGYTF.

The V gene is TRBV11-2, the J gene TRBJ2-5. Germline assignment: CDR1 SGHAT and CDR2 FQNNGV. The CDR3 runs to 15 residues. The CDR3 loop is CASSPIAGYQETQYF.

The genes are TRBV24-1 and TRBJ2-5; the D call of TRBD1 rests on TCRdb alone, since no DNA is present to check it. Germline V lookup: CDR1 KGHDR, CDR2 SFDVKD. The CDR3 runs 15 residues. The CDR3 reads CATSDLTGWRETQYF.

This chain joins TRBV10-3 and TRBJ2-5; TCRdb's D call, TRBD2, is unchecked because there is no DNA. CDR3 length equals 17 residues. In germline, CDR1 is ENHRY, CDR2 SYGVKD. The CDR3 loop is CAIRGVPSGGDLGTQYF.

This chain links TRBV6-2 or TRBV6-3 with TRBJ1-5; the D gene TCRdb calls, TRBD1, cannot be checked with no DNA. The CDR3 extends over 15 amino acids. Germline lookup yields CDR1 MNHEY and CDR2 SVGEGT. This chain's CDR3 is CASRNRDRSYQPQHF.

The chain has TRBV2 and TRBJ2-3; absent DNA, TCRdb's TRBD1 call cannot be checked. This CDR3 is built from 15 residues. Germline CDR1 reads SNHLY; CDR2 reads FYNNEI. The CDR3 sequence is CASPPDRGYTDTQYF. Supplemented by reference TRBV2 and TRBJ2-3, the full variable domain reads EPEVTQTPSHQVTQMGQEVILRCVPISNHLYFYWYRQILGQKVEFLVSFYNNEISEKSEIFDDQFSVERPDGSNFTLKIRSTKLEDSAMYFCASPPDRGYTDTQYFGPGTRLTVL.

V and J are TRBV29-1 and TRBJ2-7. CDR3 length equals 12 residues. Germline CDR1 and CDR2: SQVTM and ANQGSEA. CDR3 sequence reads: CSVVLATYEQYF.

The chain couples TRBV20-1 to TRBJ2-1; the D gene TCRdb calls, TRBD2, cannot be checked with no DNA. The CDR3 is 13 residues long. Germline lookup yields CDR1 DFQATT and CDR2 SNEGSKA (reference sequence). CDR3 sequence reads: CSARDALYNEQFF.

This sequence joins TRBV19 and TRBJ2-1; the D call from TCRdb, TRBD1, cannot be confirmed without DNA. The CDR3 is 13 residues long. The germline gives CDR1 LNHDA, CDR2 SQIVND (reference sequence). This chain's CDR3 is CASRDRGLGEQFF.

The chain carries TRBV5-6 and TRBJ2-7; TCRdb indicates TRBD1, and absent DNA this call remains unverified. This CDR3 is built from 16 residues. Per the germline V gene, CDR1 is SGHDT and CDR2 is YYEEEE. The CDR3 sequence is CASSNGPGGASYEQYF.

CDR3 sequence: CASSYTSGGKNEQFF. The chain is built from TRBV12-3 or TRBV12-4 and TRBJ2-1; TCRdb selects TRBD2, and the lack of DNA leaves this call unchecked. The CDR3 runs to 15 residues.

J is TRBJ2-1 and V is TRBV5-1. Germline values: CDR1 SGHRS, CDR2 YFSETQ. CDR3 length equals 15 residues. This CDR3 is CASTGLASSYNEQFF.

J is TRBJ2-5 and V is TRBV5-1; TCRdb's D call of TRBD1 is untestable without DNA. Germline values: CDR1 SGHRS, CDR2 YFSETQ. This CDR3 contains 14 residues. This chain's CDR3 is CASSLGLGGETQYF.

The gene calls are TRBV2 and TRBJ2-7; TCRdb returns TRBD1, unconfirmable since there is no DNA. The CDR3 extends over 13 amino acids. Per the germline V gene, CDR1 is SNHLY and CDR2 is FYNNEI. The CDR3 loop reads CASSQGIGVEQYF.